The clone carrying this TCR beta chain was counted a few times. What it recognizes is unknown. The data are from a study of beta chain features in type 1 diabetes. Whole-study context: Patient and healthy donor groups were alike in age, gender and cell yields. Regarding the study as a whole: Shortening that was moderate but significant affected the TCRB CDR3s of Type 1 diabetes patients in all four CD4+ subsets. cDNA sequencing could over-represent cells with high TCR expression. Lower insertion and higher deletion counts appeared at VDJ junctions in type 1 diabetes patients.

This CDR3 comprises 15 residues. CDR1 and CDR2 (germline): SGDLS, YYNGEE. V lost 4 bases and J 2 bases, leaving 16 bases between the germline ends. Expressed TCRB transcripts got sequenced, as all isolated RNA was reverse transcribed. The protocol was immunoSEQ multiplex PCR, while the TCRdb copy is restricted to in-frame clones and leaves out a portion. The sample contains approximately 300,000 clones, 11% of which appear only once. The chain employs TRBV9 and TRBJ2-7; no reliable D call. The TCR sequence derives from a woman aged 25-40 years in good health. The sequenced material came from naive CD4+ T cells from blood. The CDR3 here is CASSPNPTATYEQYF. CDR3 coding DNA: TGTGCCAGCAGCCCTAATCCTACAGCTACCTACGAGCAGTACTTC.